These 26 T cell receptor beta chains were all obtained from the same sample, sequenced in a study of Ad26.COV2.S vaccination and SARS-CoV-2 variants. The assay was immunoSEQ multiplex PCR, and TCRdb's table has in-frame clones only and misses some. The sample contains more than 300,000 clones, approximately 86% of which appear only once. Regarding treatment: about 20 received Ad26.COV2.S at low or high dose, single or two shots; roughly five received placebo; per-sample allocation not given. On day 63 after the first injection, vaccine and placebo recipients gave samples. The material was peripheral blood, obtained in a trial of Ad26.COV2.S vaccine versus placebo. These receptors all stem from a person between 18 and 59 years old who received the Ad26.COV2.S COVID-19 vaccine or a placebo.

The table lists this clone with a few counts. The chain couples TRBV5-1 to TRBJ2-7, with a tentative D call TRBD2 (5 bases). The CDR3 covers 14 residues. CDR1 is SGHRS, CDR2 YFSETQ, per germline. V was clipped by 4 bases and J by 6 bases, with 17 bases between them. Here the CDR3 reads CASSPKDGEGEQYF. The CDR3 DNA follows: TGCGCCAGCAGCCCCAAGGACGGGGAAGGCGAGCAGTACTTC.

The V gene is TRBV20-1, the J gene TRBJ2-7; TRBD1 matches 8 bases. The germline V gene encodes CDR1 DFQATT and CDR2 SNEGSKA (reference sequence). CDR3 length: 11 amino acids. Trimming cost V 0 bases and J 12 bases; bases outside gene matches: 4. CDR3 sequence reads: CSARDAGTGYF. The CDR3 nucleotides read TGCAGTGCTAGAGACGCCGGGACAGGGTACTTC.

V is TRBV28 and J is TRBJ1-1; 8 bases line up with TRBD1. Germline CDR1 is MDHEN and CDR2 is SYDVKM. CDR3 length equals 15 residues. V lost 4 bases to trimming and J lost 0 bases; unmatched junction nucleotides: 4. CDR3 sequence: CASSSNRGMNTEAFF. The CDR3 region has the DNA TGTGCCAGCAGTTCTAACAGGGGGATGAACACTGAAGCTTTCTTT.

The chain is built from TRBV11-2 and TRBJ2-7, with 11 bases that match TRBD1. V lost 5 bases, J lost 5 bases, and 8 bases stayed unmatched. Germline V lookup: CDR1 SGHAT, CDR2 FQNNGV. There are 15 residues in the CDR3. The CDR3 loop reads CASSGGQGARHEQYF. DNA for the CDR3: TGTGCCAGCAGCGGTGGACAGGGGGCGCGACACGAGCAGTACTTC.

In nucleotides, the CDR3 is TGTGCCGGGGCCGGGGGATCAAGCTCCTACGAGCAGTACTTC. The encoded protein is CAGAGGSSSYEQYF. The chain carries TRBV19 and TRBJ2-7, with a weak D call TRBD2 (6 bases). The CDR3 is made up of 14 amino acids. With 11 bases removed from V and 0 bases from J, the gap between germline ends came to 17 bases. Looked up from germline, CDR1 is LNHDA and CDR2 is SQIVND (reference sequence). Filled out from reference TRBV19 and TRBJ2-7, the complete variable domain reads DGGITQSPKYLFRKEGQNVTLSCEQNLNHDAMYWYRQDPGQGLRLIYYSQIVNDFQKGDIAEGYSVSREKKESFPLTVTSAQKNPTAFYLCAGAGGSSSYEQYFGPGTRLTVT.

V is TRBV13 and J is TRBJ2-5; 7 bases match TRBD1. Germline assignment: CDR1 PRHDT and CDR2 FYEKMQ (reference sequence). The length of the CDR3 is 15 residues. The V and J ends lost 6 bases and 5 bases, in that order; junction bases with no gene match: 12. The CDR3 spells CASRRSGQPGETQYF. As DNA, the CDR3 is TGTGCCAGCAGGCGCTCGGGACAGCCAGGGGAGACCCAGTACTTC.

This rearrangement joins TRBV3-1 (or the pseudogene TRBV3-2) to TRBJ2-7, with D possibly being TRBD1 (6 bases). CDR1 is LGHDT, CDR2 YNNKEL, per germline (reference sequence). The CDR3 consists of 20 residues. V was pared by 1 base and J by 2 bases, with 27 bases between. As DNA, the CDR3 is TGTGCCAGCAGCCAAGCCCCGCGTAAGAGTGGGGGCTACTCTGCCTACGAGCAGTACTTC. This gives the protein CASSQAPRKSGGYSAYEQYF.

This sequence joins TRBV27 and TRBJ1-1; D not resolved. Germline lookup yields CDR1 MNHEY and CDR2 SMNVEV (reference sequence). V shed 6 bases and J shed 2 bases, with 16 bases lying between them. The CDR3 runs to 15 residues. This CDR3 reads CASSPLHQLNTEAFF. CDR3 DNA sequence: TGTGCCAGCAGCCCGCTCCACCAGCTCAACACTGAAGCTTTCTTT.

This clone was counted between two and nine times. V and J are TRBV7-9 and TRBJ2-2; D is tentatively TRBD1 or TRBD2 (5 bases each). Germline V gene lookup returns CDR1 SEHNR and CDR2 FQNEAQ (reference sequence). This CDR3 has 16 residues. V gave up 1 base and J gave up 2 bases, with 11 bases separating them. In nucleotides, the CDR3 is TGTGCCAGCAGCTTAGAATGGGACCGAAACACCGGGGAGCTGTTTTTT. Amino acid sequence: CASSLEWDRNTGELFF.

This clone was picked up one time. The chain employs TRBV9 and TRBJ1-1, with a tentative D call TRBD1 (5 bases). The CDR3 is made up of 17 amino acids. Germline CDR1 is SGDLS and CDR2 is YYNGEE. V was clipped by 0 bases and J by 0 bases, with 15 bases between them. The CDR3 nucleotides are TGTGCCAGCAGCGTAGAAAGGGTCTTGGGGCTGAACACTGAAGCTTTCTTT. This encodes CASSVERVLGLNTEAFF.

This chain connects TRBV27 to TRBJ2-7; 8 bases match TRBD1. The CDR3 is made up of 15 amino acids. Germline CDR1 MNHEY, CDR2 SMNVEV (reference sequence). V shed 7 bases and J 7 bases; nucleotides not matched to a gene: 15. Here the CDR3 DNA reads TGTGCCAGCAACGCCCTCCCCGGACAGGGTTCGGAGCAGTACTTC. This codes for CASNALPGQGSEQYF.

The chain uses TRBV24-1 and TRBJ1-5; D is undetermined. Germline CDR1 and CDR2: KGHDR and SFDVKD. The V end was cut by 5 bases, the J end by 7 bases, with 8 bases between. CDR3 length equals 12 residues. CDR3 nucleotide sequence: TGTGCCACCAGTGTACAAGACCAGCCCCAGCATTTT. Amino acids: CATSVQDQPQHF.

V and J are TRBV7-2 and TRBJ2-1; 10 bases are shared with TRBD2. The CDR3 sequence is 19 residues long. The germline V gene encodes CDR1 SGHTA and CDR2 FQGNSA. The J segment lost 1 base and the V segment lost 1 base, leaving 10 bases of the junction unmatched. CDR3 bases: TGTGCCAGCAGCTTAGGTATTCTAGCGGGAGAGGGGTCCTACAATGAGCAGTTCTTC. This gives the protein CASSLGILAGEGSYNEQFF.

The chain links TRBV4-3 to TRBJ2-4; D is ambiguous. This CDR3 has 15 residues. CDR1 and CDR2 (germline): LGHNA, YSLEER. V was pared by 1 base and J by 1 base, with 8 bases between. In DNA, the CDR3 is TGCGCCAGCAGCCAAGTCAGCACCGCCAAAAACATTCAGTACTTC. As protein: CASSQVSTAKNIQYF.

The chain joins TRBV2 to TRBJ1-2; 8 positions agree with TRBD1. The CDR3 sequence is 14 residues long. V was pared by 6 bases and J by 8 bases, with 11 bases of the junction left unmatched. CDR1 SNHLY and CDR2 FYNNEI come from the germline V gene. DNA of the CDR3: TGTGCCAGCAGGCTGGAGGGACAGGCGAGAGGCTACACCTTC. The encoded protein is CASRLEGQARGYTF.

V gene TRBV27 combines with J gene TRBJ2-7, with D hard to call. Looked up from germline, CDR1 is MNHEY and CDR2 is SMNVEV (reference sequence). The CDR3 spans 14 residues. V lost 2 bases, J lost 9 bases, and 17 bases lay in between. The CDR3 sequence: CASSLGPSLRWQYF. Here the CDR3 DNA reads TGTGCCAGCAGTTTAGGGCCTTCGCTACGATGGCAGTACTTC.

This chain connects TRBV4-1 to TRBJ2-1, with 7 bases matching TRBD1. The junction had 7 bases not matched to a gene; V was cut back by 0 bases and J by 2 bases. Germline CDR1 and CDR2: MGHRA and YSYEKL. The CDR3 length is 17 residues. The CDR3 loop is CASSQEVSGGTYNEQFF. The CDR3 DNA is TGCGCCAGCAGCCAAGAAGTGTCAGGGGGAACCTACAATGAGCAGTTCTTC.

The chain couples TRBV28 to TRBJ2-7; weak D call: TRBD1 (6 bases). Per germline, CDR1 MDHEN and CDR2 SYDVKM. The CDR3 contains 14 residues. Between the trimmed V and J ends, which lost 2 bases and 4 bases, there was a span of 12 bases. For the CDR3, the DNA is TGTGCCAGCAGTTTAGTCAGGGGTCCTTACGAGCAGTACTTC. It codes for CASSLVRGPYEQYF.

Only one count was recorded for this clone. The chain has TRBV3-1 (or the pseudogene TRBV3-2) and TRBJ2-7; the match to TRBD2 covers 14 bases. The V gene end was trimmed by 3 bases and the J gene end by 2 bases; junction bases not matched to a gene: 6. The CDR3 extends over 17 amino acids. Germline values: CDR1 LGHDT, CDR2 YNNKEL (reference sequence). As DNA, the CDR3 is TGTGCCAGCAGCCAGGGACTAGCGGGAGCGGGTCCCTACGAGCAGTACTTC. It yields the protein CASSQGLAGAGPYEQYF.

V usage is TRBV11-3 and J usage is TRBJ2-7; TRBD1 matches 7 bases. The V gene's germline CDR1 is SGHNT and CDR2 YENEEA. This CDR3 contains 15 residues. The V gene end was trimmed by 1 base and the J gene end by 3 bases; junction bases not matched to a gene: 6. The CDR3 DNA reads TGTGCCAGCAGCTTAGGGAAAGGGGGCAACTACGAGCAGTACTTC. Amino acid sequence: CASSLGKGGNYEQYF.

V gene TRBV28 combines with J gene TRBJ2-7; 7 nucleotides agree with TRBD1. With 6 bases clipped from V and 2 bases from J, the junction kept 7 bases outside the gene matches. Germline V gene lookup returns CDR1 MDHEN and CDR2 SYDVKM. CDR3 length: 14 residues. DNA for the CDR3: TGTGCCAGCAGCCTCCCGAGGGGGCCCTACGAGCAGTACTTC. Protein sequence: CASSLPRGPYEQYF.

The chain couples TRBV5-6 to TRBJ2-1, with D perhaps matching TRBD1 or TRBD2 (5 bases each). The V end was cut by 0 bases, the J end by 1 base, with 8 bases between. Germline values: CDR1 SGHDT, CDR2 YYEEEE. The CDR3 sequence is 15 residues long. As DNA, the CDR3 is TGTGCCAGCAGCTTGGGGGACCTTTCCTACAATGAGCAGTTCTTC. Translation gives CASSLGDLSYNEQFF. The full variable domain, with the rest looked up from reference TRBV5-6 and TRBJ2-1, is DAGVTQSPTHLIKTRGQQVTLRCSPKSGHDTVSWYQQALGQGPQFIFQYYEEEERQRGNFPDRFSGHQFPNYSSELNVNALLLGDSALYLCASSLGDLSYNEQFFGPGTRLTVL.

For this clone: The junction differs from germline at one of its ends, possibly a read error. The chain joins TRBV5-4 to TRBJ2-2; 10 bases fit TRBD1. The CDR3 runs to 16 residues. CDR1 and CDR2 (germline): SGHNT, YYREEE (reference sequence). The CDR3 region has the DNA TGTGCCAGCAGCCTGGGGACAGGGGCGAATACCGGGGAGCTGTTTTTT. This translates into CASSLGTGANTGELFF.

The rearrangement joins TRBV7-9 to TRBJ2-7; possible D gene TRBD2, 7 bases. V was shortened by 8 bases and J by 1 base, with 12 bases between the two germline ends. The CDR3 is 13 residues long. CDR1 and CDR2 from the germline V gene are SEHNR and FQNEAQ (reference sequence). The CDR3 sequence: CASRGAGSYEQYF. The CDR3, as DNA: TGTGCCAGCCGGGGGGCAGGATCCTACGAGCAGTACTTC.

The gene calls are TRBV28 and TRBJ1-5, with a tentative D call TRBD1 (5 bases). This CDR3 is 13 amino acids long. Germline V gene lookup returns CDR1 MDHEN and CDR2 SYDVKM. V was cut by 4 bases and J by 1 base, with 5 bases left in between. Here the CDR3 reads CASSWGSNQPQHF. The CDR3 DNA reads as TGTGCCAGCAGTTGGGGGAGCAATCAGCCCCAGCATTTT.

Only one count was recorded for this clone. V and J are TRBV5-1 and TRBJ1-1, with 7 bases aligning to TRBD1. V lost 4 bases to trimming and J lost 1 base; unmatched junction nucleotides: 7. From germline, CDR1 is SGHRS and CDR2 YFSETQ. CDR3 length: 15 residues. This CDR3 reads CASSPQGVENTEAFF. For the CDR3, the DNA is TGCGCCAGCAGCCCCCAGGGGGTGGAGAACACTGAAGCTTTCTTT.